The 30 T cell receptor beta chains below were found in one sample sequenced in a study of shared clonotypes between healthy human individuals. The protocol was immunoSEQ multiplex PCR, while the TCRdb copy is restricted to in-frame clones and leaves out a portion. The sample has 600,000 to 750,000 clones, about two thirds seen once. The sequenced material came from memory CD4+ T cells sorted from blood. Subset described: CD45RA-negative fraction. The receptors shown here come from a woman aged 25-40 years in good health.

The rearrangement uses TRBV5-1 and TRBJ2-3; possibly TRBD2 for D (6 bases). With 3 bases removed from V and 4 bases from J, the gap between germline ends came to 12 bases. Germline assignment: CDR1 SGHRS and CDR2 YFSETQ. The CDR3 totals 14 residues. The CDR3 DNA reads TGCGCCAGCAGCTCCGGGAGTCACGCAGATACGCAGTATTTT. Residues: CASSSGSHADTQYF.

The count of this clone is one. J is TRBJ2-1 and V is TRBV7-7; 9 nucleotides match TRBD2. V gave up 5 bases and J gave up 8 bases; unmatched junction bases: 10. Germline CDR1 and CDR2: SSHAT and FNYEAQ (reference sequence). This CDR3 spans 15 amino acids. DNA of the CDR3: TGTGCCAGCAGCCCCCATGTTAGCGGGAGTTATGAGCAGTTCTTC. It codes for CASSPHVSGSYEQFF.

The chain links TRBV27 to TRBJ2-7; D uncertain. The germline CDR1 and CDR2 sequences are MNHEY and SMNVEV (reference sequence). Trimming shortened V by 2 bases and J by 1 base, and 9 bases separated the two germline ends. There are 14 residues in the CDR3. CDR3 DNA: TGTGCCAGCAGTTTAACTCAGGTATCCTACGAGCAGTACTTC. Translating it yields CASSLTQVSYEQYF.

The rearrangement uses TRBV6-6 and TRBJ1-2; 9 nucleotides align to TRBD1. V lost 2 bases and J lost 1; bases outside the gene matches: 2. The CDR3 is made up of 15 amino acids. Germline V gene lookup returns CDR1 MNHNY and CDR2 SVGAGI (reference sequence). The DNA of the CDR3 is TGTGCCAGCAGTTACGTGGGACAGGGTAACTATGGCTACACCTTC. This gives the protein CASSYVGQGNYGYTF.

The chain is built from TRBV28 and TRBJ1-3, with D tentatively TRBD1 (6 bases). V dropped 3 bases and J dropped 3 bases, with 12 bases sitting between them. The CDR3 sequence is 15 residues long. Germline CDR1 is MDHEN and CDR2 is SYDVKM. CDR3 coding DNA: TGTGCCAGCAGTTTCCTGAAGGGGGGTGGAAACACCATATATTTT. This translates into CASSFLKGGGNTIYF.

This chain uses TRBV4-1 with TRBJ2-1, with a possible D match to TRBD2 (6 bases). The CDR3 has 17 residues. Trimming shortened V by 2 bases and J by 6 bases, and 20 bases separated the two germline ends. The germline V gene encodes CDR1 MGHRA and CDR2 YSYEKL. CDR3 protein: CASSQIVGTDTLNEQFF. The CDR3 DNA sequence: TGCGCCAGCAGCCAAATAGTGGGGACTGACACTCTCAATGAGCAGTTCTTC.

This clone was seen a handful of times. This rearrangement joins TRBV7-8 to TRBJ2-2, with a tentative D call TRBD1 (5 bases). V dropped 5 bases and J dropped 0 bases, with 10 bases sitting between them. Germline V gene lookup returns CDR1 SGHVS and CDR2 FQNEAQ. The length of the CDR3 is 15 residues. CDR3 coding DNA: TGTGCCAGCAGCACCACGACAGCGAACACCGGGGAGCTGTTTTTT. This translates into CASSTTTANTGELFF. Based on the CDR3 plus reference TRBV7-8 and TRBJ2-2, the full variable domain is GAGVSQSPRYKVAKRGQDVALRCDPISGHVSLFWYQQALGQGPEFLTYFQNEAQLDKSGLPSDRFFAERPEGSVSTLKIQRTQQEDSAVYLCASSTTTANTGELFFGEGSRLTVL.

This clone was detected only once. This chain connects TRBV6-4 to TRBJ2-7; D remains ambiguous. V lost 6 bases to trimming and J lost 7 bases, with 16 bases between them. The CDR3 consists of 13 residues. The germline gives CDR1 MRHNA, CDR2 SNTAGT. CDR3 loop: CASSPKDGWEQYF. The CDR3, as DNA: TGTGCCAGCAGCCCGAAGGACGGGTGGGAGCAGTACTTC.

This CDR3 is CASSGTIDRVNEQFF. For the CDR3, the DNA is TGTGCCAGCAGTGGAACTATTGACAGGGTGAATGAGCAGTTCTTC. J is TRBJ2-1 and V is TRBV6-1; 7 nucleotides line up with TRBD1. Germline V CDR1 and CDR2: MNHNS, SASEGT. Unmatched junction bases numbered 10, after V lost 4 bases and J lost 7 bases. This CDR3 is built from 15 residues.

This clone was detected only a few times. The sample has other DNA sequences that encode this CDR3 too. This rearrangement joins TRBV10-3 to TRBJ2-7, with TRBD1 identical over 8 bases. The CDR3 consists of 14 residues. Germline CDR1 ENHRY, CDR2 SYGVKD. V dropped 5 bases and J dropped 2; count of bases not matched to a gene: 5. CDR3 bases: TGTGCCATCAGTCCCGGGACAGGTACCTACGAGCAGTACTTC. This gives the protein CAISPGTGTYEQYF.

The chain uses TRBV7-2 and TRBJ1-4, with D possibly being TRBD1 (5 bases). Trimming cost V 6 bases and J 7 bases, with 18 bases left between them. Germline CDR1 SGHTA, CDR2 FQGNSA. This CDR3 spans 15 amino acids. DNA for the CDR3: TGTGCCAGCAGTTCCGGGTCCCCTGGGGGTGAAAAACTGTTTTTT. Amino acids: CASSSGSPGGEKLFF.

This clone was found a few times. DNA of the CDR3: TGTGCCAGCAGCGGGGGACTAGCGGACTACGAGCAGTACTTC. Translating gives CASSGGLADYEQYF. The genes are TRBV5-4 and TRBJ2-5; 11 bases fit TRBD2. The DNA end lines up better with TRBJ2-7; the J call may be wrong. Germline CDR1 is SGHNT and CDR2 is YYREEE (reference sequence). This CDR3 is built from 14 residues.

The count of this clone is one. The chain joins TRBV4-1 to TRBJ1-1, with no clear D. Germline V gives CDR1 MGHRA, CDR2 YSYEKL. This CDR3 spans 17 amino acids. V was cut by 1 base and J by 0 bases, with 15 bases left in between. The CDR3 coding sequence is TGCGCCAGCAGCCAAGTGGGAGAGGGCCGAATGAACACTGAAGCTTTCTTT. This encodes CASSQVGEGRMNTEAFF.

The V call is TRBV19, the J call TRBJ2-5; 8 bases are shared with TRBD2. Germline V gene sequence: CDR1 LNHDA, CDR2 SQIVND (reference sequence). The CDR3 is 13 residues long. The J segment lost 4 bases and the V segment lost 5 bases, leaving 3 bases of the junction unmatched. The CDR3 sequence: CASSRGGGETQYF. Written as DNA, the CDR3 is TGTGCCAGTAGTCGGGGGGGCGGAGAGACCCAGTACTTC.

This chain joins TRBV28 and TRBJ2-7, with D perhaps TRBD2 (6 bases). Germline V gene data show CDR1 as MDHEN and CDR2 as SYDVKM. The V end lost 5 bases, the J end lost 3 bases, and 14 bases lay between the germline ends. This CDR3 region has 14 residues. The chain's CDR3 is CASSPTGTDYEQYF. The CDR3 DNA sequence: TGTGCCAGCAGTCCTACCGGGACTGACTACGAGCAGTACTTC.

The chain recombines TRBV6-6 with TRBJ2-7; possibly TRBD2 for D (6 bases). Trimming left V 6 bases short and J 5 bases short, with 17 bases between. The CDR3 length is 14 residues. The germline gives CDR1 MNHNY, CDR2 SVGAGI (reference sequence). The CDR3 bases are TGTGCCAGCAGCCCCCAGGGACGGGGGAACGAGCAGTACTTC. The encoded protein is CASSPQGRGNEQYF.

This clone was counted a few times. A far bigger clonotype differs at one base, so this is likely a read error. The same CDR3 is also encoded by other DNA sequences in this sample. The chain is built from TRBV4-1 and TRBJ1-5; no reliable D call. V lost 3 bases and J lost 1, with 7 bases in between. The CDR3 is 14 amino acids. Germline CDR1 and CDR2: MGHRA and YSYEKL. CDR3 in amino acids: CASSQDESNQPQHF. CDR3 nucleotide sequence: TGCGCCAGCAGCCAGGATGAGAGCAATCAGCCCCAGCATTTT.

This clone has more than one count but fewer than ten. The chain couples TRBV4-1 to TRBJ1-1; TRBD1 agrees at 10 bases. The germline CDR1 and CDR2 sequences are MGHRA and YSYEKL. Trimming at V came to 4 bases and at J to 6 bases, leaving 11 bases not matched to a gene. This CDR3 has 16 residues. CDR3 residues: CASSRGSGQGKPEAFF. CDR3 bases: TGCGCCAGCAGCCGTGGATCGGGACAGGGGAAGCCTGAAGCTTTCTTT.

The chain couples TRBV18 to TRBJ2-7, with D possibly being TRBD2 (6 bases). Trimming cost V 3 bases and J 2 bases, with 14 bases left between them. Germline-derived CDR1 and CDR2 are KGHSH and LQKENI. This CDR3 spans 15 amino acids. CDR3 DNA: TGTGCCAGCTCACCTGCGACTAGTGGGGCCTACGAGCAGTACTTC. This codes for CASSPATSGAYEQYF.

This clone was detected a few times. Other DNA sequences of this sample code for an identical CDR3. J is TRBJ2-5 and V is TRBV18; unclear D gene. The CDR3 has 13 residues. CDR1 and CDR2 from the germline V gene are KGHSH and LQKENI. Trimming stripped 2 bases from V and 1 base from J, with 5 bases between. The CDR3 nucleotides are TGTGCCAGCTCACCATCCCCCCAAGAGACCCAGTACTTC. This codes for CASSPSPQETQYF.

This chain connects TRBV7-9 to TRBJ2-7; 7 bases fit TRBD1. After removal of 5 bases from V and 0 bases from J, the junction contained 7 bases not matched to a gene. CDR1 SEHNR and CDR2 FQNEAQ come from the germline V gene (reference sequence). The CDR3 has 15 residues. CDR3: CASSPRTGLSYEQYF. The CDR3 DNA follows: TGTGCCAGCAGCCCGAGGACAGGACTCTCCTACGAGCAGTACTTC.

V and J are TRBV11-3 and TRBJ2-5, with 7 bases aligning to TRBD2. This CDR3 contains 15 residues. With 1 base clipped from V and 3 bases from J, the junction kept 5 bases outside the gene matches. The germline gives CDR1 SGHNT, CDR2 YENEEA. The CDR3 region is CASSLGGLGEETQYF. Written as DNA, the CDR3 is TGTGCCAGCAGCTTAGGAGGACTAGGGGAAGAGACCCAGTACTTC. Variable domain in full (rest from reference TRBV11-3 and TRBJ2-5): EAGVVQSPRYKIIEKKQPVAFWCNPISGHNTLYWYLQNLGQGPELLIRYENEEAVDDSQLPKDRFSAERLKGVDSTLKIQPAELGDSAVYLCASSLGGLGEETQYFGPGTRLLVL.

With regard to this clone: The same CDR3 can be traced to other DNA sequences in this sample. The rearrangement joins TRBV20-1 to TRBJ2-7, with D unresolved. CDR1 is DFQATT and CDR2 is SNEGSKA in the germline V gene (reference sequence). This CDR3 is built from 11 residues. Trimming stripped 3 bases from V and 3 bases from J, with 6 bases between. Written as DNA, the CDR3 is TGCAGTGCTAGCAACAGCTACGAGCAGTACTTC. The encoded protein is CSASNSYEQYF.

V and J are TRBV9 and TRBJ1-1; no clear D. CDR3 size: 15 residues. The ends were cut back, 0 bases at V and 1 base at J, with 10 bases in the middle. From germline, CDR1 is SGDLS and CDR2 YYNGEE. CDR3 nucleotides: TGTGCCAGCAGCGTAGTAGTCCAGACGAACACTGAAGCTTTCTTT. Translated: CASSVVVQTNTEAFF.

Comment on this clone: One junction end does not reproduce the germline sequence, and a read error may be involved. The CDR3 DNA sequence: TGTGCCTGGGGTGTAGGTGGCAACGAGCAGTACTTC. Amino acid sequence: CAWGVGGNEQYF. The rearrangement joins TRBV30 to TRBJ2-7; D is undetermined. The CDR3 length is 12 residues. Per germline, CDR1 GTSNPN and CDR2 SVGIG (reference sequence).

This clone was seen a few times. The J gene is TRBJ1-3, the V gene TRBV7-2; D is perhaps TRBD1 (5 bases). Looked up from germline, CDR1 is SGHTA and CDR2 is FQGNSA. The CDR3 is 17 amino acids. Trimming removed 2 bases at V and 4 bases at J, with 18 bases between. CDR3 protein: CASSLWGQGIDGNTIYF. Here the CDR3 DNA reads TGTGCCAGCAGCTTATGGGGCCAGGGTATCGACGGAAACACCATATATTTT.

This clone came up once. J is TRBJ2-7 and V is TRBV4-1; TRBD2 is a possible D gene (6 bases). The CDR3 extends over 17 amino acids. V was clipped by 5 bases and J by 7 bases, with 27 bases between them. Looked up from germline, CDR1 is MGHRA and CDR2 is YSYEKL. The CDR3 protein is CASSALTAVGLSKEQYF. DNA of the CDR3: TGCGCCAGCAGCGCGCTCACTGCCGTGGGACTCTCGAAAGAGCAGTACTTC.

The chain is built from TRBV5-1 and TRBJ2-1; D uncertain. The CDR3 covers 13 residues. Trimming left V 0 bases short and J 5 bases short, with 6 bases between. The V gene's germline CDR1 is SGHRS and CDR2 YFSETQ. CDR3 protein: CASSLEAHNEQFF. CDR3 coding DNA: TGCGCCAGCAGCTTGGAGGCCCACAATGAGCAGTTCTTC.

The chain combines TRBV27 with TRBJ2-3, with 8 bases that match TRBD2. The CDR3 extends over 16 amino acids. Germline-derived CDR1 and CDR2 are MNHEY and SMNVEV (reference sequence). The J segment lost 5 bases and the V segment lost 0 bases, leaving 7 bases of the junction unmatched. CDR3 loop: CASSLSRGGLGDTQYF. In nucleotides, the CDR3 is TGTGCCAGCAGTTTATCTCGCGGGGGGCTGGGAGATACGCAGTATTTT.

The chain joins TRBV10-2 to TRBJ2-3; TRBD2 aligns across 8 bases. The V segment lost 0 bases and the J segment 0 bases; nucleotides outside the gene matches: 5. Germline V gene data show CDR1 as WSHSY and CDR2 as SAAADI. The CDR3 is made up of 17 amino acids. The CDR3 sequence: CASSESLLAASTDTQYF. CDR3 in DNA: TGCGCCAGCAGTGAGTCGCTACTAGCGGCTAGCACAGATACGCAGTATTTT.